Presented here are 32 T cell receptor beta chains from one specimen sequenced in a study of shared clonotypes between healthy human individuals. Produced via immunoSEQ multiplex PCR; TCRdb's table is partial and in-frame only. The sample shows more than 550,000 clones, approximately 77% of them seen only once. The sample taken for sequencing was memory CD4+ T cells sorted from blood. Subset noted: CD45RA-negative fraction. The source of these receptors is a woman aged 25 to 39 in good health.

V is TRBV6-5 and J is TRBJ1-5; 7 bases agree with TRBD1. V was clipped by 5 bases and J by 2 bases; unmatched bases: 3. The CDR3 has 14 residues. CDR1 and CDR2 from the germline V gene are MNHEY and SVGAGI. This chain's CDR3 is CASSPRGGNQPQHF. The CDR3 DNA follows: TGTGCCAGCAGTCCCAGGGGGGGCAATCAGCCCCAGCATTTT.

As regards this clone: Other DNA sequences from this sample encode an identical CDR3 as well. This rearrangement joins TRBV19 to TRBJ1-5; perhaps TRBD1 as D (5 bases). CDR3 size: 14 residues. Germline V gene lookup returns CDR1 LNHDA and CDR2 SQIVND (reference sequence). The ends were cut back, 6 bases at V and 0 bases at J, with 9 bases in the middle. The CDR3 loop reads CASSRQNSNQPQHF. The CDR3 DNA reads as TGTGCCAGTAGCCGACAGAATAGCAATCAGCCCCAGCATTTT. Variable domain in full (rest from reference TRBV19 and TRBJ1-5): DGGITQSPKYLFRKEGQNVTLSCEQNLNHDAMYWYRQDPGQGLRLIYYSQIVNDFQKGDIAEGYSVSREKKESFPLTVTSAQKNPTAFYLCASSRQNSNQPQHFGDGTRLSIL.

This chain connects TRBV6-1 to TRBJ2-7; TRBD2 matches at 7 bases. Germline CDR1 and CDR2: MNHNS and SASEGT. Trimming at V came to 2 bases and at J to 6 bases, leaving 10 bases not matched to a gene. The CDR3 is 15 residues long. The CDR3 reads CASSESGNLPLEQYF. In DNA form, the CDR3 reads TGTGCCAGCAGTGAAAGCGGGAACCTCCCCCTCGAGCAGTACTTC.

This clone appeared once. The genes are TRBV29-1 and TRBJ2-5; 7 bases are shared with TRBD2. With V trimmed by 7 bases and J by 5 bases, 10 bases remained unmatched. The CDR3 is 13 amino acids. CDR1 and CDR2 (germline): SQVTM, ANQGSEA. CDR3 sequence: CSALRGVGETQYF. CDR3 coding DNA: TGCAGCGCCCTTCGGGGGGTGGGGGAGACCCAGTACTTC.

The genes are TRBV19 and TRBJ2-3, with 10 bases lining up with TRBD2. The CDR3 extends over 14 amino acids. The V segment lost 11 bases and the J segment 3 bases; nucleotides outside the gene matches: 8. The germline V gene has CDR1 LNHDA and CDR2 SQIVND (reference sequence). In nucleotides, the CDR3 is TGTGCCGCCGGGCTAGCGGGAGAAACAGATACGCAGTATTTT. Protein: CAAGLAGETDTQYF.

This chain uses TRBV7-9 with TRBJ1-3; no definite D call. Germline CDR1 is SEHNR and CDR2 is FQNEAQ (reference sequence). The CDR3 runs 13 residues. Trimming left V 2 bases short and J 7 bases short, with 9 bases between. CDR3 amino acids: CASSLLAQNTIYF. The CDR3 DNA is TGTGCCAGCAGCTTACTTGCCCAGAACACCATATATTTT.

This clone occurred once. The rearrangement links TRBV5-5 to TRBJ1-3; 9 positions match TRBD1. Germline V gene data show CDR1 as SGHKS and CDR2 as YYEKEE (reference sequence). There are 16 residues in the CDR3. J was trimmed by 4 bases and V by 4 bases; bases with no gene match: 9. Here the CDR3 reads CASSNRDRAVGNTIYF. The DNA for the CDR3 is TGTGCCAGCAGCAACCGGGACAGGGCGGTCGGAAACACCATATATTTT.

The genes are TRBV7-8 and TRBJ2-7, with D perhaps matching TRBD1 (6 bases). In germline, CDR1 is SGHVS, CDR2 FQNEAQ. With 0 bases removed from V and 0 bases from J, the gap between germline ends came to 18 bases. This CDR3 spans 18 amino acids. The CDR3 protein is CASSLANQGSKLSYEQYF. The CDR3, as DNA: TGTGCCAGCAGCTTAGCCAATCAGGGGTCGAAACTCTCCTACGAGCAGTACTTC.

The CDR3 sequence is CASGKWGSLSGELFF. In nucleotides, the CDR3 is TGTGCCAGCGGGAAGTGGGGCTCCCTGTCCGGGGAGCTGTTTTTT. The rearrangement links TRBV6-5 to TRBJ2-2; tentatively, D is TRBD1 (5 bases). V lost 8 bases to trimming and J lost 6 bases, with 19 bases between them. The CDR3 runs to 15 residues. Germline CDR1 reads MNHEY; CDR2 reads SVGAGI.

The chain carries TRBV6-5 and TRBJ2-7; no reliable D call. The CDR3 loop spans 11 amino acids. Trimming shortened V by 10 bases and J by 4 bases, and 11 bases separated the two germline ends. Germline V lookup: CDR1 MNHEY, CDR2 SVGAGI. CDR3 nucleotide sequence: TGTGCCACCTCAGACCAATACGAGCAGTACTTC. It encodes CATSDQYEQYF.

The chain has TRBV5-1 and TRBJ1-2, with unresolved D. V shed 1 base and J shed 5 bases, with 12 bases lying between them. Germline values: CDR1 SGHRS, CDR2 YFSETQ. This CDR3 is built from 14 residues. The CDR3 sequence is CASSLSRGWYGYTF. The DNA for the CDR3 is TGCGCCAGCAGCTTGTCCCGGGGATGGTATGGCTACACCTTC.

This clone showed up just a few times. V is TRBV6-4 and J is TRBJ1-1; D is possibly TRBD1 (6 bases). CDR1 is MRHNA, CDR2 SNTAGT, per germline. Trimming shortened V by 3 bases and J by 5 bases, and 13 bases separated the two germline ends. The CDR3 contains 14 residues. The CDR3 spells CASSERGGETEAFF. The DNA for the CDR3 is TGTGCCAGCAGTGAGAGGGGGGGCGAAACTGAAGCTTTCTTT.

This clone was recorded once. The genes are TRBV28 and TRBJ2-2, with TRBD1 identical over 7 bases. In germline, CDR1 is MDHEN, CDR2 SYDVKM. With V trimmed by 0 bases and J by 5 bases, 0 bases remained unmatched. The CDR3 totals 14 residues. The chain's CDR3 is CASSLWDRTGELFF. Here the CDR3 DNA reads TGTGCCAGCAGTTTATGGGACAGGACCGGGGAGCTGTTTTTT.

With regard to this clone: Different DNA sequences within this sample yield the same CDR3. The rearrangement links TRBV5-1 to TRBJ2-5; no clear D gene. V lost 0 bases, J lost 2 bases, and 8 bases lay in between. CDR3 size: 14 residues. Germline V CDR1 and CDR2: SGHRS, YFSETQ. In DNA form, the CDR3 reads TGCGCCAGCAGCTTGGCTGTTAGTCAAGAGACCCAGTACTTC. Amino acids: CASSLAVSQETQYF.

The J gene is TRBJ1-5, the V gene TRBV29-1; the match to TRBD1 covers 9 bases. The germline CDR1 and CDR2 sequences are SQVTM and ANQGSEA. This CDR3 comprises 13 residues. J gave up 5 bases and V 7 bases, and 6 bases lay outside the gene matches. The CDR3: CSGGQGGDQPQHF. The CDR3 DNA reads TGCAGCGGGGGACAGGGAGGGGATCAGCCCCAGCATTTT.

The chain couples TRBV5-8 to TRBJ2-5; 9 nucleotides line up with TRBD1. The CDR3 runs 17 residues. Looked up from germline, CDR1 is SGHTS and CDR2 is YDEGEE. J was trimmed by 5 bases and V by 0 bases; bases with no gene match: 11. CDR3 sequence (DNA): TGTGCCAGCAGCTTGGCGGGGGACAGGGCGGTTCGGGAGACCCAGTACTTC. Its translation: CASSLAGDRAVRETQYF.

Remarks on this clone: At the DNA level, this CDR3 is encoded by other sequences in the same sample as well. CDR3 region: CASSLVAGSTDTQYF. The CDR3 nucleotides are TGCGCCAGCAGCTTGGTAGCGGGAAGCACAGATACGCAGTATTTT. J is TRBJ2-3 and V is TRBV5-1; 8 nucleotides line up with TRBD2. CDR1 SGHRS and CDR2 YFSETQ come from the germline V gene. CDR3 size: 15 residues. Trimming cost V 0 bases and J 0 bases; bases outside gene matches: 0.

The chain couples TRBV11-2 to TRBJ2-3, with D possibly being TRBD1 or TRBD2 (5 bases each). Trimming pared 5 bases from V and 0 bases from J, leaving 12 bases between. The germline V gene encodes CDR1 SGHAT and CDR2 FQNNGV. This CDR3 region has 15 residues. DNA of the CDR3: TGTGCCAGCAGCGGGGACCCCGCTAGCACAGATACGCAGTATTTT. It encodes CASSGDPASTDTQYF.

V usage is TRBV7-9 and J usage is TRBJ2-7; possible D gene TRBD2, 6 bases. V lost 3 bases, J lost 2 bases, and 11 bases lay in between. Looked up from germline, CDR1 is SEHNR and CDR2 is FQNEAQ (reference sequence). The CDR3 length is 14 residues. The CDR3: CASSFSTSTYEQYF. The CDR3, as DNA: TGTGCCAGCAGCTTCAGCACTAGCACCTACGAGCAGTACTTC. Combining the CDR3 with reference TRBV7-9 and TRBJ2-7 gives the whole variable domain DTGVSQNPRHKITKRGQNVTFRCDPISEHNRLYWYRQTLGQGPEFLTYFQNEAQLEKSRLLSDRFSAERPKGSFSTLEIQRTEQGDSAMYLCASSFSTSTYEQYFGPGTRLTVT.

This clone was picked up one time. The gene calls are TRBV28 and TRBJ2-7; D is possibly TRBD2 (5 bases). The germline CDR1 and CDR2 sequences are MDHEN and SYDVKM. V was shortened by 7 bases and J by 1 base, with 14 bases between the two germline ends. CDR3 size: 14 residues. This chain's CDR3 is CASIPGTVSYEQYF. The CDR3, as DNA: TGTGCCAGCATCCCGGGAACAGTTTCCTACGAGCAGTACTTC.

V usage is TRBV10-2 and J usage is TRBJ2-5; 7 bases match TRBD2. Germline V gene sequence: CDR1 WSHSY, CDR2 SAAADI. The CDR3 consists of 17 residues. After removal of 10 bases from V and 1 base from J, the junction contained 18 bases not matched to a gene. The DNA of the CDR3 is TGCGCCACCGCAAGAGACTGGCGGGAGACGGGCCAAGAGACCCAGTACTTC. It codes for CATARDWRETGQETQYF.

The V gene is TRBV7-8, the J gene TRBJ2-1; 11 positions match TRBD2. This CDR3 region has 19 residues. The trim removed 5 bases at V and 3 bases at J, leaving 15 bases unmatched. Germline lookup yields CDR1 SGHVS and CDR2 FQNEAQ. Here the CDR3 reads CASSALGFSGRADYNEQFF. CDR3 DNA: TGTGCCAGCAGCGCCCTCGGATTTAGCGGGAGGGCCGACTACAATGAGCAGTTCTTC.

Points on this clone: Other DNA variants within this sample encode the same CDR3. The DNA for the CDR3 is TGTGCCAGCAGTGCCGAAAACAATCAGCCCCAGCATTTT. The encoded protein is CASSAENNQPQHF. The V and J genes are TRBV2 and TRBJ1-5; D not resolved. This CDR3 is 13 amino acids long. In germline, CDR1 is SNHLY, CDR2 FYNNEI. Trimming left V 4 bases short and J 3 bases short, with 7 bases between.

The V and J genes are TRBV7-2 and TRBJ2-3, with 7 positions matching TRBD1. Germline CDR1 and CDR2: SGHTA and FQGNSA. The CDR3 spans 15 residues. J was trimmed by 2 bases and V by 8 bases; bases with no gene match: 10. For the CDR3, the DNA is TGTGCCAGCGTACGAGGACAGGTTACCACAGATACGCAGTATTTT. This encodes CASVRGQVTTDTQYF.

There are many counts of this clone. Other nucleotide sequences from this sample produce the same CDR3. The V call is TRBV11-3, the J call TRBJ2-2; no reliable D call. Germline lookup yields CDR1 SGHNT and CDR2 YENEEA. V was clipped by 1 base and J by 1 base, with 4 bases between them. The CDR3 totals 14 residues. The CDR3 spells CASSLGGNTGELFF. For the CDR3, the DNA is TGTGCCAGCAGCTTAGGCGGGAACACCGGGGAGCTGTTTTTT.

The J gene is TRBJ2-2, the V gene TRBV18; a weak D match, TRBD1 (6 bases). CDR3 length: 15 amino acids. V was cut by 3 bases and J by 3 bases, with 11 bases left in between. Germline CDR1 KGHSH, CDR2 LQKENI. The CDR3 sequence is CASSPKGHYTGELFF. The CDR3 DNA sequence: TGTGCCAGCTCACCGAAGGGACATTACACCGGGGAGCTGTTTTTT.

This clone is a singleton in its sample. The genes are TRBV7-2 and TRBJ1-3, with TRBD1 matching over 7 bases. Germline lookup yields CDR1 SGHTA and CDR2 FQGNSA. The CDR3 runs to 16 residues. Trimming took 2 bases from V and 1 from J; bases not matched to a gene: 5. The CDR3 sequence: CASSLMGQLSGNTIYF. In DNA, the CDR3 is TGTGCCAGCAGCTTAATGGGACAGCTATCTGGAAACACCATATATTTT.

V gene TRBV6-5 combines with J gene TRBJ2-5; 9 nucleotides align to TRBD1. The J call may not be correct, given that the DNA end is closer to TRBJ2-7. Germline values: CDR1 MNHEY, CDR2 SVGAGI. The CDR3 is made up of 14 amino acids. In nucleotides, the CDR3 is TGTGCCAGCAGTCAACAGGGGGCTGTCTACGAGCAGTACTTC. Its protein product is CASSQQGAVYEQYF.

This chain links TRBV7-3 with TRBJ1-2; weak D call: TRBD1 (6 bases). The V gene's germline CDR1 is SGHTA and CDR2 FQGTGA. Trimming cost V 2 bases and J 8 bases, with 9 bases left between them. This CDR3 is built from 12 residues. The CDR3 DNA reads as TGTGCCAGCAGCTTAGGGGGCGTGGGCTACACCTTC. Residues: CASSLGGVGYTF.

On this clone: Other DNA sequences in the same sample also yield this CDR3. The CDR3 sequence: CASSSGTENTGELFF. In DNA, the CDR3 is TGCGCCAGCAGTTCCGGGACGGAGAACACCGGGGAGCTGTTTTTT. V usage is TRBV5-1 and J usage is TRBJ2-2; D could derive from TRBD1 or TRBD2 (5 bases each). The germline CDR1 and CDR2 sequences are SGHRS and YFSETQ. CDR3 size: 15 residues. Trimming removed 5 bases from V and 1 base from J, with 12 bases in between.

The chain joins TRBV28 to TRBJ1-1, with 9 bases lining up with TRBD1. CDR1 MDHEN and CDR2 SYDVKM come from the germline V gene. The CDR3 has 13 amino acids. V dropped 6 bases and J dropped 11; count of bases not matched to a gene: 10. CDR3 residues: CASRGTGRYEAFF. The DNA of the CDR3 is TGTGCCAGCAGGGGGACAGGGAGATATGAGGCTTTCTTT.

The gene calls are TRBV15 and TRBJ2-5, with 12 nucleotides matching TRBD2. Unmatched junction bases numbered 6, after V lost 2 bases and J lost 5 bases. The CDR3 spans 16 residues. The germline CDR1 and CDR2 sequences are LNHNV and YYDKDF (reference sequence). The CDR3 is CATSRRLAGEGETQYF. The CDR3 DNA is TGTGCCACCAGCAGACGACTAGCGGGGGAGGGGGAGACCCAGTACTTC.